The 21 T cell receptor beta chains reported below all come from one sample, sequenced in a study of T cell responses to AZD1222 COVID-19 vaccine. Repertoires were generated with immunoSEQ multiplex PCR, while TCRdb's copy carries only in-frame clones and drops some. The table has 98,000 or so clones, 89% seen once. The sample was peripheral blood, taken on day 0 of AZD1222 vaccination. The receptors shown here come from an adult in good health.

The chain combines TRBV12-3 or TRBV12-4 with TRBJ2-2; D is undetermined. The CDR3 is 12 amino acids. The V end was cut by 5 bases, the J end by 4 bases, with 5 bases between. The CDR3 sequence is CASSKSTGELFF. CDR3 DNA sequence: TGTGCCAGCAGTAAGTCCACCGGGGAGCTGTTTTTT.

CDR3 sequence: CASSFSALVYGYTF. CDR3 coding DNA: TGTGCCAGCAGTTTCTCGGCCCTCGTCTATGGCTACACCTTC. The chain uses TRBV28 and TRBJ1-2; D is unresolved. The V gene's germline CDR1 is MDHEN and CDR2 SYDVKM. The CDR3 has 14 residues. Between the trimmed V and J ends, which lost 3 bases and 4 bases, there was a span of 12 bases.

On this clone: Because the CDR3 is missing its conserved closing phenylalanine or tryptophan, this is likely a read error. The V call is TRBV5-1, the J call TRBJ1-6; D may be TRBD1 (5 bases). Germline CDR1 and CDR2: SGHRS and YFSETQ. V was pared by 0 bases and J by 6 bases, with 10 bases between. The CDR3 is made up of 15 amino acids. The chain's CDR3 is CASSLEGRANSPLHL. DNA of the CDR3: TGCGCCAGCAGCTTGGAGGGGAGGGCTAATTCACCCCTCCACCTT.

Comment on this clone: This same CDR3 is encoded by further DNA sequences in the sample. The rearrangement links TRBV7-9 to TRBJ2-7; TRBD1 aligns across 10 bases. This CDR3 contains 15 residues. Per germline, CDR1 SEHNR and CDR2 FQNEAQ (reference sequence). After removal of 1 base from V and 2 bases from J, the junction contained 2 bases not matched to a gene. The CDR3 spells CASSLDGTGAYEQYF. The CDR3 nucleotides read TGTGCCAGCAGCTTAGACGGGACAGGGGCCTACGAGCAGTACTTC. The variable domain in full, completed from reference TRBV7-9 and TRBJ2-7, reads DTGVSQNPRHKITKRGQNVTFRCDPISEHNRLYWYRQTLGQGPEFLTYFQNEAQLEKSRLLSDRFSAERPKGSFSTLEIQRTEQGDSAMYLCASSLDGTGAYEQYFGPGTRLTVT.

A note on this clone: The identical CDR3 is also encoded by other nucleotide sequences in the sample. V and J are TRBV7-9 and TRBJ1-4, with a weak D call TRBD1 (5 bases). Looked up from germline, CDR1 is SEHNR and CDR2 is FQNEAQ (reference sequence). V shed 1 base and J shed 1 base, with 7 bases lying between them. The CDR3 sequence is 15 residues long. The CDR3 DNA sequence: TGTGCCAGCAGCTTAGACGGGGGAACTAATGAAAAACTGTTTTTT. Encoded protein: CASSLDGGTNEKLFF.

The rearrangement links TRBV5-6 to TRBJ1-2; D not resolved. The V gene lost 7 bases and the J gene lost 5 bases, with 15 bases spanning the gap. Germline V gene lookup returns CDR1 SGHDT and CDR2 YYEEEE. The CDR3 length is 13 residues. Written as DNA, the CDR3 is TGTGCCAGCCAGGCCGGTCCACGGTATGGCTACACCTTC. It translates to CASQAGPRYGYTF.

This clone was picked up one time. The V and J genes are TRBV5-4 and TRBJ2-2; weak D call: TRBD1 (6 bases). The V and J ends lost 2 bases and 6 bases respectively, with 17 bases between them. The CDR3 is made up of 16 amino acids. Germline lookup yields CDR1 SGHNT and CDR2 YYREEE (reference sequence). DNA of the CDR3: TGTGCCAGCAGCTTAGTGGGGGCCCGTAGTCCCGGGGAGCTGTTTTTT. Protein product: CASSLVGARSPGELFF.

The chain links TRBV4-1 to TRBJ1-2; 7 bases align to TRBD1. Germline V gene sequence: CDR1 MGHRA, CDR2 YSYEKL. The CDR3 length is 16 residues. Losses at the gene ends were 1 base for V and 5 bases for J; bases not matched to a gene: 10. The chain's CDR3 is CASSQGGQALVYGYTF. As DNA, the CDR3 is TGCGCCAGCAGCCAAGGTGGACAGGCACTCGTTTATGGCTACACCTTC.

The V and J genes are TRBV7-2 and TRBJ2-2, with D possibly matching TRBD1 (6 bases). Germline V gene lookup returns CDR1 SGHTA and CDR2 FQGNSA. The ends were cut back, 4 bases at V and 6 bases at J, with 12 bases in the middle. The CDR3 sequence is 14 residues long. The DNA for the CDR3 is TGTGCCAGCAGCTCAAAGACAGGTGCCGGGGAGCTGTTTTTT. As protein: CASSSKTGAGELFF.

This clone was found a few times. The rearrangement links TRBV30 to TRBJ2-7; either TRBD1 or TRBD2 may fit D (5 bases each). Per the germline V gene, CDR1 is GTSNPN and CDR2 is SVGIG (reference sequence). Trimming removed 0 bases from V and 3 bases from J, with 12 bases in between. The CDR3 covers 14 residues. CDR3 amino acids: CAWSVEGSGYEQYF. In DNA, the CDR3 is TGTGCCTGGAGTGTTGAGGGGTCGGGCTACGAGCAGTACTTC.

The chain employs TRBV7-2 and TRBJ2-3; 7 bases fit TRBD2. The CDR3 sequence is 13 residues long. Per the germline V gene, CDR1 is SGHTA and CDR2 is FQGNSA. V lost 9 bases, J lost 1 base, and 4 bases stayed unmatched. The CDR3 spells CASRGGGTDTQYF. CDR3 DNA sequence: TGTGCCAGTCGCGGGGGAGGCACAGATACGCAGTATTTT.

This chain joins TRBV19 and TRBJ2-3, with D uncertain. Deletions cut 4 bases from V and 0 bases from J, with 14 bases between. The CDR3 has 16 amino acids. The germline V gene has CDR1 LNHDA and CDR2 SQIVND (reference sequence). The CDR3 DNA sequence: TGTGCCAGTAGTAAAGTAGACTGGGCTAGCACAGATACGCAGTATTTT. Its translation: CASSKVDWASTDTQYF.

CDR3 sequence: CSVPRGEGSEQYF. CDR3 nucleotide sequence: TGCAGCGTTCCCAGGGGGGAGGGTAGCGAGCAGTACTTC. This chain joins TRBV29-1 and TRBJ2-7, with D perhaps assigned TRBD1 or TRBD2 (7 bases each). Trimming stripped 5 bases from V and 6 bases from J, with 17 bases between. The CDR3 is made up of 13 amino acids. The germline V gene has CDR1 SQVTM and CDR2 ANQGSEA.

The V call is TRBV7-2, the J call TRBJ2-3; 7 positions agree with TRBD2. The ends lost 0 bases at V and 0 bases at J; junction bases unmatched: 15. CDR1 and CDR2 from the germline V gene are SGHTA and FQGNSA. The CDR3 has 20 residues. The CDR3 coding sequence is TGTGCCAGCAGCTTAGCGCTCGGACTAGTGGGGGGGACTAGCACAGATACGCAGTATTTT. Protein product: CASSLALGLVGGTSTDTQYF.

The V and J genes are TRBV5-1 and TRBJ2-3; a possible D gene is TRBD1 (5 bases). Trimming removed 4 bases from V and 0 bases from J, with 15 bases in between. Germline CDR1 and CDR2: SGHRS and YFSETQ. The CDR3 totals 16 residues. The CDR3 reads CASSPMPGSSTDTQYF. The CDR3 DNA follows: TGCGCCAGCAGCCCGATGCCAGGGTCGAGCACAGATACGCAGTATTTT.

CDR3 in amino acids: CASSQVGAQGYTF. CDR3 coding DNA: TGCGCCAGCAGCCAAGTAGGGGCGCAGGGCTACACCTTC. The chain employs TRBV4-1 and TRBJ1-2; a possible D gene is TRBD1 (5 bases). The CDR3 covers 13 residues. Germline V lookup: CDR1 MGHRA, CDR2 YSYEKL. The V end was cut by 1 base, the J end by 8 bases, with 11 bases between.

This chain links TRBV9 with TRBJ2-7; 9 bases map to TRBD2. The CDR3 has 16 amino acids. J gave up 1 base and V 5 bases, and 10 bases lay outside the gene matches. Germline V gene lookup returns CDR1 SGDLS and CDR2 YYNGEE. The CDR3, as DNA: TGTGCCAGCAGTGCCTTTAGCGGGGGCATTTCCTACGAGCAGTACTTC. Protein: CASSAFSGGISYEQYF.

The genes are TRBV10-1 and TRBJ1-2; D remains ambiguous. Trimming shortened V by 6 bases and J by 3 bases, and 11 bases separated the two germline ends. Germline lookup yields CDR1 WNHNN and CDR2 SYGVQD (reference sequence). CDR3 length: 13 residues. CDR3 sequence reads: CASRIDGYYGYTF. The CDR3 DNA sequence: TGCGCCAGCAGGATCGACGGATACTATGGCTACACCTTC.

This clone occurred many times. This sequence joins TRBV6-5 and TRBJ2-5; D not certain. V was pared by 3 bases and J by 5 bases, with 10 bases between. The V gene's germline CDR1 is MNHEY and CDR2 SVGAGI. The CDR3 length is 13 residues. The CDR3 loop reads CASSYKEIETQYF. In nucleotides, the CDR3 is TGTGCCAGCAGTTATAAAGAGATCGAGACCCAGTACTTC.

V gene TRBV19 combines with J gene TRBJ1-5; unclear D gene. V was trimmed by 3 bases and J by 0 bases, leaving 9 bases between them. CDR3 length: 15 amino acids. CDR1 and CDR2 (germline): LNHDA, SQIVND (reference sequence). This CDR3 reads CASSMSPHSNQPQHF. CDR3 bases: TGTGCCAGTAGTATGTCCCCCCATAGCAATCAGCCCCAGCATTTT.

The rearrangement joins TRBV7-9 to TRBJ1-2; D might be TRBD1 (5 bases). V lost 4 bases to trimming and J lost 2 bases, with 11 bases between them. Germline V gene lookup returns CDR1 SEHNR and CDR2 FQNEAQ (reference sequence). CDR3 size: 14 residues. The CDR3 DNA reads TGTGCCAGCAGCTCCAGGGTTATGAACTATGGCTACACCTTC. This sequence encodes CASSSRVMNYGYTF.